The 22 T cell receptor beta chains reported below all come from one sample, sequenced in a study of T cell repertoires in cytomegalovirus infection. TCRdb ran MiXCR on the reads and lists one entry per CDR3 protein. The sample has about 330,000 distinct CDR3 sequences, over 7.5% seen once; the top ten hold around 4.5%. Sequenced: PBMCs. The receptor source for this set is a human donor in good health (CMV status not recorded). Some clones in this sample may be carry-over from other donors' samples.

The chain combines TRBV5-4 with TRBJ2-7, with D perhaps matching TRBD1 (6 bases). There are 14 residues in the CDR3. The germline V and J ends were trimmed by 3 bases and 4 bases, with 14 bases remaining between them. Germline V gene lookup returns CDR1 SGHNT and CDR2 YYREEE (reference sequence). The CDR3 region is CASSSSRGAYEQYF. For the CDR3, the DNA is TGTGCCAGCAGCTCCAGCAGGGGAGCTTACGAGCAGTACTTC.

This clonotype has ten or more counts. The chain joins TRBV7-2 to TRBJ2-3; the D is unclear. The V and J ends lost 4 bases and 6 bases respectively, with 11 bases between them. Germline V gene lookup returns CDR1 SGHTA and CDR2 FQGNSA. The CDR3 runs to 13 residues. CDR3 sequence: CASSSIVVDTQYF. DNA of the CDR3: TGTGCCAGCAGCTCTATAGTGGTGGATACGCAGTATTTT.

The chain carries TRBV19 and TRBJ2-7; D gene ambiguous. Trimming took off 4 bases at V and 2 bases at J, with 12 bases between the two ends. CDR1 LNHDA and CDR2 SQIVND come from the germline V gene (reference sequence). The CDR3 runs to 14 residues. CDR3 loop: CASSTIYNAYEQYF. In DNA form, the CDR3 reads TGTGCCAGTAGTACGATTTACAACGCCTACGAGCAGTACTTC.

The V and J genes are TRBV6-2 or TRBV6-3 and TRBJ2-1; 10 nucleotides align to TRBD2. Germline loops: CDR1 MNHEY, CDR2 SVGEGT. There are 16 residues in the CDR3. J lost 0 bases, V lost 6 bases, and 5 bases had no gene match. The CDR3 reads CASSPSGRASYNEQFF. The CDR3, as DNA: TGTGCCAGCAGCCCCAGCGGGAGGGCCTCCTACAATGAGCAGTTCTTC.

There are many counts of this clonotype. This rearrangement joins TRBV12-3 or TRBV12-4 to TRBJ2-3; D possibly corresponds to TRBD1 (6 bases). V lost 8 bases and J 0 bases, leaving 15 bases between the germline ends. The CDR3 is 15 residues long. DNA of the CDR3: TGTGCCAGCCAGGGGCGTCCAACTAGCACAGATACGCAGTATTTT. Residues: CASQGRPTSTDTQYF.

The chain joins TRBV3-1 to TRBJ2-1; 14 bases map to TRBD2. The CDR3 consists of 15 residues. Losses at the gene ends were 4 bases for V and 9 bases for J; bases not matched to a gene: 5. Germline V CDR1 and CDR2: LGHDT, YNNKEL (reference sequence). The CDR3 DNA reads TGTGCCAGCAGCCTCCGGACTAGCGGGGGGAGTGAGCAGTTCTTC. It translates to CASSLRTSGGSEQFF.

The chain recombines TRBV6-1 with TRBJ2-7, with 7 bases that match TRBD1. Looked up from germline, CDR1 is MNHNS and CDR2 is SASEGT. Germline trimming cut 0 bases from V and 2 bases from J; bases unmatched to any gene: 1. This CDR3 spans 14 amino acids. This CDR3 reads CASSEAGTAYEQYF. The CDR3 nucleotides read TGTGCCAGCAGTGAAGCTGGGACAGCCTACGAGCAGTACTTC.

The CDR3 loop reads CASRTSGTTGELFF. The CDR3 bases are TGTGCCAGCCGGACTAGCGGGACTACCGGGGAGCTGTTTTTT. The chain has TRBV6-1 and TRBJ2-2; 12 bases are a match to TRBD2. This CDR3 comprises 14 residues. Germline CDR1 MNHNS, CDR2 SASEGT. V gave up 8 bases and J gave up 5 bases; unmatched junction bases: 3.

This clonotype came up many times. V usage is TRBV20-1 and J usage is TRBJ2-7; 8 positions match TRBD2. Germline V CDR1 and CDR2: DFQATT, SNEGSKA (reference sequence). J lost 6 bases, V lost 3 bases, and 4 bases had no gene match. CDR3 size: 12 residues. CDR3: CSARELAAEQYF. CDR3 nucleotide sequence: TGCAGTGCTAGGGAACTAGCGGCCGAGCAGTACTTC.

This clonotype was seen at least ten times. DNA of the CDR3: TGTGCCAGCGGGAGGCCGTCTGGAAACACCATATATTTT. This translates into CASGRPSGNTIYF. The rearrangement links TRBV7-2 to TRBJ1-3; D gene unclear. From germline, CDR1 is SGHTA and CDR2 FQGNSA. The CDR3 extends over 13 amino acids. Trimming left V 8 bases short and J 1 base short, with 9 bases between.

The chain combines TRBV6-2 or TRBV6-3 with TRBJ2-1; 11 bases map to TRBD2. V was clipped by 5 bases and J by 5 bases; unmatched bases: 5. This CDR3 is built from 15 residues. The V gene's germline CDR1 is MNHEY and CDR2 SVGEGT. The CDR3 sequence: CASSRGLAENNEQFF. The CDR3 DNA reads TGTGCCAGCAGTAGGGGACTAGCGGAAAACAATGAGCAGTTCTTC.

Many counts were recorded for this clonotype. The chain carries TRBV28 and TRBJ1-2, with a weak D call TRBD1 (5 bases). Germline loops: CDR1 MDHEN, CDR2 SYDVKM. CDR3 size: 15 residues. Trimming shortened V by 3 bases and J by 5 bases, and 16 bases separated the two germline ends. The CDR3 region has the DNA TGTGCCAGCAGTTTCCCCCGAGGGACTGGGTATGGCTACACCTTC. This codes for CASSFPRGTGYGYTF.

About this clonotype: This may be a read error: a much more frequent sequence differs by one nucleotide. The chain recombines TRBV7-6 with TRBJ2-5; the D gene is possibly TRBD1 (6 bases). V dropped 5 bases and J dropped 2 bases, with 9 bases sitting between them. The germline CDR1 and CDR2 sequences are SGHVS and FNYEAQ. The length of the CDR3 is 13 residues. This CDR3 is CASSKDRQETQYF. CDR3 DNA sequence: TGTGCCAGCAGCAAGGACAGACAAGAGACCCAGTACTTC.

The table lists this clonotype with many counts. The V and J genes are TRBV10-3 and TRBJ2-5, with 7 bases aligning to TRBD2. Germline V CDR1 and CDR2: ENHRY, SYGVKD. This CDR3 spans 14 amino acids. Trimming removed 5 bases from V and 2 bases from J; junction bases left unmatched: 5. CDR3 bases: TGTGCCATCAGTCTCCAGCGGGATCAAGAGACCCAGTACTTC. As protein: CAISLQRDQETQYF.

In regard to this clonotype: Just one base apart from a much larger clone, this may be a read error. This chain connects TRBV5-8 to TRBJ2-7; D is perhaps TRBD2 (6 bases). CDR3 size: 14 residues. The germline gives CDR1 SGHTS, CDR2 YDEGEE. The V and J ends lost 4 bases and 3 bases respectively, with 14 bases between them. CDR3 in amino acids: CASSTGGDGYEQYF. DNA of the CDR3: TGTGCCAGCAGCACAGGAGGGGACGGCTACGAGCAGTACTTC.

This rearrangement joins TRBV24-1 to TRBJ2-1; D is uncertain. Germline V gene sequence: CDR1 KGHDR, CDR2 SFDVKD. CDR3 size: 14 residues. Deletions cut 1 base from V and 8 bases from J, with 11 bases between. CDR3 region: CATSDLGEIHEQFF. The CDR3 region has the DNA TGTGCCACCAGTGATTTAGGCGAGATCCATGAGCAGTTCTTC.

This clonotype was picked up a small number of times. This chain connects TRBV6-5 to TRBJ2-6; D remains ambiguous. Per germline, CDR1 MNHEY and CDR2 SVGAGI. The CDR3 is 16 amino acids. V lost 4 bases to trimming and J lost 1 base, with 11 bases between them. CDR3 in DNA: TGTGCCAGCAGTTCCCCGACGGATTCTGGGGCCAACGTCCTGACTTTC. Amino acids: CASSSPTDSGANVLTF.

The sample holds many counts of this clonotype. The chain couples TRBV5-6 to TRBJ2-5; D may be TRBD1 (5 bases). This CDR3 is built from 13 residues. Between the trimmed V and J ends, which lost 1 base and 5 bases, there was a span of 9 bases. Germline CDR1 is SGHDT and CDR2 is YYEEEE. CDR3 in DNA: TGTGCCAGCAGCTTGCCTTCAGGGGAGACCCAGTACTTC. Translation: CASSLPSGETQYF. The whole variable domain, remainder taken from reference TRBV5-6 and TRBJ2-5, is DAGVTQSPTHLIKTRGQQVTLRCSPKSGHDTVSWYQQALGQGPQFIFQYYEEEERQRGNFPDRFSGHQFPNYSSELNVNALLLGDSALYLCASSLPSGETQYFGPGTRLLVL.

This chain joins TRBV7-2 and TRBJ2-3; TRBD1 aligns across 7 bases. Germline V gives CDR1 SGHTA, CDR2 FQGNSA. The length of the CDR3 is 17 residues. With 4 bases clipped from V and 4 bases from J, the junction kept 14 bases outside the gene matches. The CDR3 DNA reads TGTGCCAGCAGCTCGAGCCCCCAGGGGGTGAGGTCAGATACGCAGTATTTT. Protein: CASSSSPQGVRSDTQYF.

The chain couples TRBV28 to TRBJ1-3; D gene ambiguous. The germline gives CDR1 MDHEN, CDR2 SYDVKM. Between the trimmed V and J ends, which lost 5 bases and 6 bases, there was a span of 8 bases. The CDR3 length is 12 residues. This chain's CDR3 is CASSIWENTIYF. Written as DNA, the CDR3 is TGTGCCAGCAGTATTTGGGAAAACACCATATATTTT.

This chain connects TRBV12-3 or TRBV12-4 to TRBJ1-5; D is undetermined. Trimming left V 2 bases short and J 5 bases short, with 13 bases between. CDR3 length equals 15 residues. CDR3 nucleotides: TGTGCCAGCAGTTTACGGGCCGAAGGACATCAGCCCCAGCATTTT. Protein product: CASSLRAEGHQPQHF.

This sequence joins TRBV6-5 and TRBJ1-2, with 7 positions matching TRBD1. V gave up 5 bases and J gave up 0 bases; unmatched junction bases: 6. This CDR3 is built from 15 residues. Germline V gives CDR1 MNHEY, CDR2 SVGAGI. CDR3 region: CASSIQGLANYGYTF. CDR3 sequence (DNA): TGTGCCAGCAGTATACAGGGGCTAGCTAACTATGGCTACACCTTC.